The source of this TCR beta chain is a study of T cells in Graves' hyperthyroidism and ophthalmopathy. Broader study findings: Ophthalmopathy was predicted by the model a median of approximately six months ahead of onset. In the blood, most expanded thyroid clonotypes above 0.001 appeared as well.

Amplification of TCR beta CDR3 regions used RNA as the template. An initial round of RT-PCR targeting the TCR CDR3 relied on the HTBI primer set. A single record per CDR3 protein comes from TCRdb applying MiXCR to the multiplex PCR reads. The table records 600,000 to 650,000 distinct CDR3 sequences, about a sixth of them present only once. J lost 6 bases, V lost 6 bases, and 10 bases had no gene match. There are 15 residues in the CDR3. Germline lookup yields CDR1 DFQATT and CDR2 SNEGSKA (reference sequence). Graves' hyperthyroidism qualified as stable when ophthalmopathy did not progress within 18 months. Patients aged 18 to 65 had newly diagnosed hyperthyroidism of under 2 months' duration. In the case of this clonotype: The antigen remains unidentified.

The chain joins TRBV20-1 to TRBJ1-6; the match to TRBD1 covers 8 bases. This clonotype was obtained from a young woman with Graves' hyperthyroidism. The sequenced sample was blood. The chain's CDR3 is CSAIDPRGRNSPLHF. DNA for the CDR3: TGCAGTGCAATCGACCCCAGGGGGCGTAATTCACCCCTCCACTTT.